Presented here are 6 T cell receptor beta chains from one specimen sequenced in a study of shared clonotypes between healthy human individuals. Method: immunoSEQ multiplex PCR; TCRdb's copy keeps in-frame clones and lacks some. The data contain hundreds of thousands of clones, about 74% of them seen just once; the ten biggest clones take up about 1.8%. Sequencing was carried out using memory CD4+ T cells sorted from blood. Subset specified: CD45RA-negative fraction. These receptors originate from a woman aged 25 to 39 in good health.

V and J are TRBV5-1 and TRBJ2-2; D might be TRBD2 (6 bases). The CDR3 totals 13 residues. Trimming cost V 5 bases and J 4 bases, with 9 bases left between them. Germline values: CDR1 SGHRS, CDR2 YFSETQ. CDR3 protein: CASRLAPTGELFF. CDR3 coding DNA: TGCGCCAGCAGACTAGCTCCCACCGGGGAGCTGTTTTTT.

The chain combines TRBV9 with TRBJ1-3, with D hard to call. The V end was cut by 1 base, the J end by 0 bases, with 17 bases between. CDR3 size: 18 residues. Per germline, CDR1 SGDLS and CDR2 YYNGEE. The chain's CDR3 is CASSVSEGRVSSGNTIYF. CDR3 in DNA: TGTGCCAGCAGCGTATCTGAGGGAAGGGTAAGCTCTGGAAACACCATATATTTT.

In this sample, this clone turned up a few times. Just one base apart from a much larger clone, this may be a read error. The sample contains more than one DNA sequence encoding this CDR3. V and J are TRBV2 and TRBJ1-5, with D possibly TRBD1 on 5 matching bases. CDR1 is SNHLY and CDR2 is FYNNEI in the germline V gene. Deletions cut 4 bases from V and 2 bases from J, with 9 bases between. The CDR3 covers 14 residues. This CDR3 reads CASSGTGGNQPQHF. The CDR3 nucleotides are TGTGCCAGCAGTGGGACGGGGGGCAATCAGCCCCAGCATTTT.

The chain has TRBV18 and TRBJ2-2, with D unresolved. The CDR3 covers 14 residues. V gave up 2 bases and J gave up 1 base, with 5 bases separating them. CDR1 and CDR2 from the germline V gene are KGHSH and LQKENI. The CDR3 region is CASSPVQNTGELFF. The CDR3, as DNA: TGTGCCAGCTCACCAGTGCAGAACACCGGGGAGCTGTTTTTT.

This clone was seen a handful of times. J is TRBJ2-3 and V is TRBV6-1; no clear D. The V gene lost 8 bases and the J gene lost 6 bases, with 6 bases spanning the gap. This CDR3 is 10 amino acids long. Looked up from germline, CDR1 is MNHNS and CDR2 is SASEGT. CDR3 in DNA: TGTGCCAGCTCTCATGATACGCAGTATTTT. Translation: CASSHDTQYF.

The CDR3 is CASSYSEREWGEQFF. CDR3 in DNA: TGTGCCAGCAGTTATTCGGAGCGGGAGTGGGGTGAGCAGTTCTTC. V and J are TRBV6-5 and TRBJ2-1, with 8 nucleotides matching TRBD2. The germline CDR1 and CDR2 sequences are MNHEY and SVGAGI. This CDR3 has 15 amino acids. V gave up 3 bases and J gave up 9 bases; unmatched junction bases: 10.